This T cell receptor (beta chain) stems from a study of early T cells in non-severe SARS-CoV-2 infection. Across the whole study: Alpha and beta chains were unpaired, from unsorted whole-blood bulk RNA. Study-level results: There was a bias toward anti-spike CD8 responses in VDJdb matching, which missed private and CD4 specificities.

This clonotype appeared many times. What it binds is unknown. Each single cDNA molecule received a unique molecular identifier. TCRdb recomputed calls from the 5' RACE reads with MiXCR, one row per CDR3 protein. This sample has roughly 50,000 distinct CDR3 sequences, with 9.3% found just once. The junction had 8 bases not matched to a gene; V was cut back by 4 bases and J by 1 base. CDR3 length: 16 residues. Germline CDR1 and CDR2: SGHTA and FQGNSA. This clonotype originated in an adult who was a healthcare worker with PCR-confirmed SARS-CoV-2 infection or an uninfected control (not recorded which). The sequencing input was whole blood. J is TRBJ1-1 and V is TRBV7-2; 8 nucleotides agree with TRBD1. The CDR3 protein is CASSYGQGRWNTEAFF. The DNA for the CDR3 is TGTGCCAGCAGCTACGGACAGGGCAGATGGAACACTGAAGCTTTCTTT. Full variable domain (missing parts from reference TRBV7-2 and TRBJ1-1): GAGVSQSPSNKVTEKGKDVELRCDPISGHTALYWYRQSLGQGLEFLIYFQGNSAPDKSGLPSDRFSAERTGGSVSTLTIQRTQQEDSAVYLCASSYGQGRWNTEAFFGQGTRLTVV.